The 12 T cell receptor beta chains below come from one sample, sequenced in a study of blood T cell repertoires in COVID-19. The table came from immunoSEQ multiplex PCR; TCRdb's copy has only in-frame clones and leaves some out. The sample consists of 140,000 to 150,000 clones, about 83% of them appearing once. Specimen: PBMCs or T cells enriched from blood (not recorded which). The receptors derive from a woman aged 50 to 60 who had been exposed to COVID-19.

V is TRBV7-8 and J is TRBJ1-1, with 9 bases identical to TRBD1. The trim removed 4 bases at V and 5 bases at J, leaving 2 bases unmatched. Germline assignment: CDR1 SGHVS and CDR2 FQNEAQ. CDR3 length: 13 residues. The CDR3 loop reads CASSSDRGTEAFF. CDR3 coding DNA: TGTGCCAGCAGCTCCGACAGGGGGACTGAAGCTTTCTTT.

This rearrangement joins TRBV5-4 to TRBJ2-1; 10 bases agree with TRBD2. This CDR3 has 15 amino acids. CDR1 and CDR2 (germline): SGHNT, YYREEE (reference sequence). J lost 4 bases, V lost 4 bases, and 5 bases had no gene match. CDR3 sequence reads: CASSTRTSGYNEQFF. The CDR3 DNA follows: TGTGCCAGCAGCACACGGACTAGCGGTTACAATGAGCAGTTCTTC.

The rearrangement joins TRBV2 to TRBJ1-1; D possibly corresponds to TRBD1 (5 bases). The CDR3 totals 14 residues. V lost 4 bases and J 1 base, leaving 10 bases between the germline ends. Per germline, CDR1 SNHLY and CDR2 FYNNEI. As DNA, the CDR3 is TGTGCCAGCAGTGTTTGGCAGGGGAACACTGAAGCTTTCTTT. Encoded protein: CASSVWQGNTEAFF.

The chain has TRBV14 and TRBJ2-6; 7 bases are a match to TRBD1. Germline V gene sequence: CDR1 SGHDN, CDR2 FVKESK. The V and J ends lost 6 bases and 3 bases, in that order; junction bases with no gene match: 5. This CDR3 has 15 residues. CDR3 bases: TGTGCCAGCAGGAAGACAGGGCTTGGGGCCAACGTCCTGACTTTC. Its translation is CASRKTGLGANVLTF.

The chain is built from TRBV5-1 and TRBJ2-7, with unresolved D. CDR3 length equals 14 residues. The V end was cut by 0 bases, the J end by 0 bases, with 7 bases between. The germline CDR1 and CDR2 sequences are SGHRS and YFSETQ. The CDR3 DNA sequence: TGCGCCAGCAGCTTGGTACAGAGCTCCTACGAGCAGTACTTC. This encodes CASSLVQSSYEQYF.

The chain employs TRBV29-1 and TRBJ1-5; TRBD1 matches at 8 bases. V shed 6 bases, J shed 6 bases, and the junction held 7 bases outside the gene matches. The CDR3 length is 13 residues. Germline V gives CDR1 SQVTM, CDR2 ANQGSEA. The CDR3 reads CSVMTGASQPQHF. CDR3 nucleotides: TGCAGCGTGATGACAGGGGCGAGTCAGCCCCAGCATTTT.

In its sample, this clone was seen a few times. The J gene is TRBJ2-3, the V gene TRBV7-9, with 11 bases lining up with TRBD2. The V segment lost 4 bases and the J segment 3 bases; nucleotides outside the gene matches: 6. The CDR3 totals 16 residues. Germline V gene data show CDR1 as SEHNR and CDR2 as FQNEAQ (reference sequence). The CDR3: CASSSLAGDLTDTQYF. As DNA, the CDR3 is TGTGCCAGCAGCTCACTAGCGGGAGATCTTACAGATACGCAGTATTTT.

This chain connects TRBV11-1 to TRBJ2-1; TRBD2 aligns across 7 bases. The CDR3 is 15 residues long. V trimming: 3 bases; J trimming: 5 bases; junction bases outside the gene matches: 7. Germline CDR1 SGHAT, CDR2 FQDESV (reference sequence). The DNA for the CDR3 is TGTGCCAGCAGCTTTTCAGCGGGGCCCAACAATGAGCAGTTCTTC. This encodes CASSFSAGPNNEQFF.

This clone came up a few times. V gene TRBV29-1 combines with J gene TRBJ2-7, with D possibly being TRBD2 (6 bases). This CDR3 has 12 residues. Germline loops: CDR1 SQVTM, CDR2 ANQGSEA. Trimming left V 4 bases short and J 5 bases short, with 12 bases between. The CDR3 loop reads CSVVAADHEQYF. CDR3 nucleotides: TGCAGCGTTGTAGCGGCGGATCACGAGCAGTACTTC.

CDR3 in amino acids: CASSQLAGIYNEQFF. The DNA of the CDR3 is TGTGCCAGCAGCCAGCTAGCGGGGATCTACAATGAGCAGTTCTTC. V and J are TRBV3-1 (or the pseudogene TRBV3-2) and TRBJ2-1, with 9 bases matching TRBD2. Germline values: CDR1 LGHDT, CDR2 YNNKEL (reference sequence). The CDR3 is 15 residues long. The trim removed 3 bases at V and 3 bases at J, leaving 3 bases unmatched.

This sequence joins TRBV5-6 and TRBJ1-3; 9 nucleotides align to TRBD1. There are 14 residues in the CDR3. CDR1 and CDR2 from the germline V gene are SGHDT and YYEEEE. J gave up 4 bases and V 2 bases, and 1 base lay outside the gene matches. The CDR3 is CASSFGQGGNTIYF. CDR3 bases: TGTGCCAGCAGCTTCGGACAGGGGGGAAACACCATATATTTT.

The CDR3 DNA is TGTGCCAGCAGCCGAGAGTTACAGTCCATGAACACTGAAGCTTTCTTT. Protein: CASSRELQSMNTEAFF. V gene TRBV4-2 combines with J gene TRBJ1-1, with D hard to call. The CDR3 runs to 16 residues. Germline V gives CDR1 LGHNA, CDR2 YNFKEQ. The ends were cut back, 4 bases at V and 0 bases at J, with 15 bases in the middle.